The 20 T cell receptor beta chains below were found in one sample sequenced in a study of blood T cell repertoires in COVID-19. TCRdb's table, derived via immunoSEQ multiplex PCR, lists solely in-frame clones and lacks some. Of about 160,000 clones in the sample, roughly 85% were seen once. Sample: peripheral blood. All receptors come from a middle-aged man with acute or convalescent COVID-19.

The rearrangement links TRBV9 to TRBJ1-5; a possible D gene is TRBD1 (6 bases). The CDR3 runs to 14 residues. The V gene's germline CDR1 is SGDLS and CDR2 YYNGEE. V lost 0 bases, J lost 2 bases, and 6 bases lay in between. CDR3 loop: CASSVAGGNQPQHF. The CDR3 bases are TGTGCCAGCAGCGTAGCAGGGGGCAATCAGCCCCAGCATTTT.

The rearrangement joins TRBV27 to TRBJ1-1, with a tentative D call TRBD1 (6 bases). V shed 3 bases and J shed 1 base, with 15 bases lying between them. Germline values: CDR1 MNHEY, CDR2 SMNVEV (reference sequence). The CDR3 covers 16 residues. The CDR3 spells CASSFKSTGRNTEAFF. The DNA for the CDR3 is TGTGCCAGCAGTTTTAAGTCGACAGGAAGGAACACTGAAGCTTTCTTT.

The chain is built from TRBV19 and TRBJ1-2, with TRBD1 matching 8 bases. The CDR3 runs to 13 residues. V lost 6 bases to trimming and J lost 7 bases; unmatched junction nucleotides: 7. Germline assignment: CDR1 LNHDA and CDR2 SQIVND (reference sequence). CDR3 nucleotide sequence: TGTGCCAGTAGACCGGGACAGGTGGGTGGCTACACCTTC. Its translation: CASRPGQVGGYTF.

The chain uses TRBV5-1 and TRBJ2-3; weak D call: TRBD1 (6 bases). The V end was cut by 4 bases, the J end by 0 bases, with 18 bases between. Per the germline V gene, CDR1 is SGHRS and CDR2 is YFSETQ. The CDR3 has 17 residues. Written as DNA, the CDR3 is TGCGCCAGCAGCCACAAGAACAGGGAATCCAGCACAGATACGCAGTATTTT. Its protein product is CASSHKNRESSTDTQYF.

The chain recombines TRBV7-2 with TRBJ1-4; TRBD1 aligns across 8 bases. This CDR3 has 15 residues. Germline CDR1 is SGHTA and CDR2 is FQGNSA. With 1 base clipped from V and 6 bases from J, the junction kept 4 bases outside the gene matches. CDR3 coding DNA: TGTGCCAGCAGCTTAGGGACAGGGAGGTATGAAAAACTGTTTTTT. It translates to CASSLGTGRYEKLFF. Variable domain in full (rest from reference TRBV7-2 and TRBJ1-4): GAGVSQSPSNKVTEKGKDVELRCDPISGHTALYWYRQSLGQGLEFLIYFQGNSAPDKSGLPSDRFSAERTGGSVSTLTIQRTQQEDSAVYLCASSLGTGRYEKLFFGSGTQLSVL.

The chain combines TRBV19 with TRBJ2-4, with D possibly being TRBD2 (6 bases). CDR1 and CDR2 from the germline V gene are LNHDA and SQIVND (reference sequence). The CDR3 contains 16 residues. Trimming cost V 5 bases and J 3 bases, with 17 bases left between them. The CDR3 here is CASSVLGGIDKNIQYF. In DNA, the CDR3 is TGTGCCAGTAGTGTCCTGGGGGGTATCGACAAAAACATTCAGTACTTC.

This CDR3 is CASSAGQGFEQYF. The CDR3 nucleotides read TGCGCCAGCAGCGCCGGACAGGGTTTCGAGCAGTACTTC. V usage is TRBV5-1 and J usage is TRBJ2-7; 8 bases fit TRBD1. Germline assignment: CDR1 SGHRS and CDR2 YFSETQ. Unmatched junction bases numbered 6, after V lost 4 bases and J lost 6 bases. The CDR3 runs 13 residues.

The chain combines TRBV30 with TRBJ2-5, with D possibly TRBD2 on 6 matching bases. Trimming stripped 8 bases from V and 6 bases from J, with 22 bases between. Germline CDR1 GTSNPN, CDR2 SVGIG (reference sequence). The CDR3 runs to 14 residues. CDR3 loop: CAREMMEGGKTQYF. CDR3 in DNA: TGTGCCCGAGAGATGATGGAGGGCGGGAAGACCCAGTACTTC.

This sequence joins TRBV5-1 and TRBJ1-3; D might be TRBD1 (6 bases). CDR1 is SGHRS and CDR2 is YFSETQ in the germline V gene. The CDR3 consists of 17 residues. V lost 1 base, J lost 2 bases, and 16 bases lay in between. CDR3 bases: TGCGCCAGCAGCTTGAGCATACAGGGCTACCCTGGAAACACCATATATTTT. Translation gives CASSLSIQGYPGNTIYF.

The chain couples TRBV29-1 to TRBJ1-4, with 7 bases aligning to TRBD1. The V and J ends lost 6 bases and 0 bases, in that order; junction bases with no gene match: 7. The CDR3 runs 15 residues. The germline V gene has CDR1 SQVTM and CDR2 ANQGSEA. The CDR3: CSVIDRATTNEKLFF. CDR3 in DNA: TGCAGCGTCATAGACAGGGCTACAACTAATGAAAAACTGTTTTTT.

The chain carries TRBV18 and TRBJ1-5; D possibly corresponds to TRBD1 (6 bases). In germline, CDR1 is KGHSH, CDR2 LQKENI. Trimming stripped 6 bases from V and 4 bases from J, with 16 bases between. The CDR3 is made up of 15 amino acids. CDR3 DNA sequence: TGTGCCAGCTCCTATGGACAGTCTTCTAATCAGCCCCAGCATTTT. Its protein product is CASSYGQSSNQPQHF.

The V gene is TRBV7-9, the J gene TRBJ2-7; 7 bases align to TRBD1. The CDR3 length is 13 residues. Germline-derived CDR1 and CDR2 are SEHNR and FQNEAQ (reference sequence). J was trimmed by 2 bases and V by 5 bases; bases with no gene match: 3. The CDR3 loop is CASSQGQTYEQYF. The CDR3 DNA reads as TGTGCCAGCAGCCAGGGACAGACCTACGAGCAGTACTTC.

J is TRBJ1-2 and V is TRBV19; 7 bases are a match to TRBD1. Trimming removed 4 bases from V and 5 bases from J; junction bases left unmatched: 19. Germline values: CDR1 LNHDA, CDR2 SQIVND (reference sequence). The CDR3 spans 18 residues. The chain's CDR3 is CASSKGAQEGSGIYGYTF. The CDR3 DNA reads as TGTGCCAGTAGTAAGGGGGCCCAGGAGGGTAGTGGAATTTATGGCTACACCTTC.

This sequence joins TRBV6-2 or TRBV6-3 and TRBJ1-5; no definite D call. The CDR3 is 14 residues long. The V gene's germline CDR1 is MNHEY and CDR2 SVGEGT. Deletions cut 5 bases from V and 0 bases from J, with 8 bases between. For the CDR3, the DNA is TGTGCCAGCAGTCTCAGATATAGCAATCAGCCCCAGCATTTT. Protein: CASSLRYSNQPQHF.

In this sample, this clone turned up a few times. Written as DNA, the CDR3 is TGTGCCAGCAGTCGGACAGGGGGGTTCTACGAGCAGTACTTC. Residues: CASSRTGGFYEQYF. The chain has TRBV6-2 or TRBV6-3 and TRBJ2-7, with 10 bases matching TRBD1. Trimming removed 5 bases from V and 3 bases from J; junction bases left unmatched: 4. The CDR3 consists of 14 residues. Germline CDR1 MNHEY, CDR2 SVGEGT.

The V gene is TRBV2, the J gene TRBJ1-2, with D perhaps matching TRBD1 (6 bases). CDR1 SNHLY and CDR2 FYNNEI come from the germline V gene. The CDR3 extends over 13 amino acids. With 3 bases removed from V and 5 bases from J, the gap between germline ends came to 10 bases. This CDR3 reads CASSETGVYGYTF. The CDR3 DNA follows: TGTGCCAGCAGTGAGACAGGAGTATATGGCTACACCTTC.

The chain carries TRBV6-4 and TRBJ1-2; D perhaps matches TRBD1 (5 bases). Germline CDR1 and CDR2: MRHNA and SNTAGT. The CDR3 is 14 amino acids. Trimming removed 6 bases from V and 4 bases from J, with 15 bases in between. Written as DNA, the CDR3 is TGTGCCAGCAGGTTGGACACCCGGGCCTATGGCTACACCTTC. Translation gives CASRLDTRAYGYTF.

V gene TRBV2 combines with J gene TRBJ2-3; 9 positions match TRBD2. Germline loops: CDR1 SNHLY, CDR2 FYNNEI. CDR3 length: 16 residues. After removal of 4 bases from V and 2 bases from J, the junction contained 7 bases not matched to a gene. The CDR3 protein is CASSAIAGAYTDTQYF. The CDR3 nucleotides read TGTGCCAGCAGTGCGATAGCGGGGGCATACACAGATACGCAGTATTTT. Full variable domain (remainder filled in from reference TRBV2 and TRBJ2-3): EPEVTQTPSHQVTQMGQEVILRCVPISNHLYFYWYRQILGQKVEFLVSFYNNEISEKSEIFDDQFSVERPDGSNFTLKIRSTKLEDSAMYFCASSAIAGAYTDTQYFGPGTRLTVL.

The chain uses TRBV12-5 and TRBJ1-3; 8 nucleotides agree with TRBD1. This CDR3 region has 14 residues. Germline lookup yields CDR1 LGHNT and CDR2 FRNRAP. V lost 6 bases to trimming and J lost 5 bases; unmatched junction nucleotides: 6. The CDR3 is CASGLGTGRNTIYF. The CDR3 DNA is TGTGCTAGTGGCCTCGGGACAGGAAGAAACACCATATATTTT.

The rearrangement uses TRBV3-1 (or the pseudogene TRBV3-2) and TRBJ1-5; D call uncertain. The V end lost 1 base, the J end lost 7 bases, and 8 bases lay between the germline ends. The germline CDR1 and CDR2 sequences are LGHDT and YNNKEL (reference sequence). The CDR3 consists of 13 residues. CDR3 sequence: CASSQAGGQPQHF. CDR3 sequence (DNA): TGTGCCAGCAGCCAAGCTGGAGGACAGCCCCAGCATTTT.